A single sample gave rise to the 17 T cell receptor beta chains below, sequenced in a study of cytomegalovirus exposure and HLA in healthy donors. TCRdb keeps only in-frame clones here, not all; method: immunoSEQ multiplex PCR. The table shows about 68,000 clones, with about 96% occurring only once. Sequenced sample: PBMCs. These receptors were collected from a man aged 18-30 years in good health and CMV-seronegative.

The rearrangement links TRBV19 to TRBJ1-2, with TRBD1 matching over 9 bases. V lost 7 bases and J lost 0; bases outside the gene matches: 3. Germline V gene lookup returns CDR1 LNHDA and CDR2 SQIVND (reference sequence). The CDR3 spans 14 residues. CDR3 residues: CASTRQGANYGYTF. CDR3 bases: TGTGCCAGTACCCGACAGGGGGCTAACTATGGCTACACCTTC. Combining the CDR3 with reference TRBV19 and TRBJ1-2 gives the whole variable domain DGGITQSPKYLFRKEGQNVTLSCEQNLNHDAMYWYRQDPGQGLRLIYYSQIVNDFQKGDIAEGYSVSREKKESFPLTVTSAQKNPTAFYLCASTRQGANYGYTFGSGTRLTVV.

The J gene is TRBJ2-3, the V gene TRBV2; D may be TRBD2 (6 bases). Germline CDR1 SNHLY, CDR2 FYNNEI. The ends were cut back, 11 bases at V and 3 bases at J, with 15 bases in the middle. This CDR3 contains 13 residues. The CDR3 spells CALLGRGTDTQYF. In nucleotides, the CDR3 is TGTGCCCTACTAGGTCGGGGGACAGATACGCAGTATTTT.

The genes are TRBV7-9 and TRBJ1-2; the D gene is possibly TRBD1 (6 bases). Germline V gene sequence: CDR1 SEHNR, CDR2 FQNEAQ (reference sequence). The CDR3 has 13 residues. The V end lost 5 bases, the J end lost 1 base, and 8 bases lay between the germline ends. The CDR3 sequence: CASSGQLNYGYTF. CDR3 nucleotides: TGTGCCAGCAGCGGACAGCTTAACTATGGCTACACCTTC.

This chain links TRBV2 with TRBJ2-3; 14 nucleotides agree with TRBD2. Germline loops: CDR1 SNHLY, CDR2 FYNNEI. The CDR3 spans 18 residues. Trimming at V came to 4 bases and at J to 3 bases, leaving 9 bases not matched to a gene. This CDR3 is CASSGPRLAGGRTDTQYF. The CDR3 DNA reads TGTGCCAGCAGTGGCCCTAGACTAGCGGGAGGGCGGACAGATACGCAGTATTTT. The whole variable domain, remainder taken from reference TRBV2 and TRBJ2-3, is EPEVTQTPSHQVTQMGQEVILRCVPISNHLYFYWYRQILGQKVEFLVSFYNNEISEKSEIFDDQFSVERPDGSNFTLKIRSTKLEDSAMYFCASSGPRLAGGRTDTQYFGPGTRLTVL.

J is TRBJ2-1 and V is TRBV4-2, with 10 positions matching TRBD2. In germline, CDR1 is LGHNA, CDR2 YNFKEQ. The CDR3 runs 18 residues. After removal of 2 bases from V and 5 bases from J, the junction contained 12 bases not matched to a gene. The DNA for the CDR3 is TGTGCCAGCAGCCAAACCCCTCTCGGACTAGCGGATCACAATGAGCAGTTCTTC. Its translation: CASSQTPLGLADHNEQFF.

The rearrangement uses TRBV30 and TRBJ2-1; 8 nucleotides match TRBD2. The ends lost 7 bases at V and 0 bases at J; junction bases unmatched: 2. Per germline, CDR1 GTSNPN and CDR2 SVGIG (reference sequence). CDR3 length: 13 amino acids. The CDR3 nucleotides are TGTGCCTACAGCGGGAGCTCCTACAATGAGCAGTTCTTC. It encodes CAYSGSSYNEQFF.

The J gene is TRBJ2-6, the V gene TRBV5-1; TRBD1 matches 7 bases. V dropped 4 bases and J dropped 8; count of bases not matched to a gene: 9. CDR1 SGHRS and CDR2 YFSETQ come from the germline V gene. This CDR3 region has 15 residues. This CDR3 reads CASSGTGESTNVLTF. The CDR3 DNA follows: TGCGCCAGCAGCGGAACAGGGGAATCGACCAACGTCCTGACTTTC.

The rearrangement joins TRBV29-1 to TRBJ2-5; perhaps TRBD1 as D (6 bases). The CDR3 is 13 residues long. The ends were cut back, 5 bases at V and 2 bases at J, with 12 bases in the middle. In germline, CDR1 is SQVTM, CDR2 ANQGSEA. CDR3 DNA sequence: TGCAGCGTTATTCGGGACACTCAAGAGACCCAGTACTTC. It translates to CSVIRDTQETQYF. The variable domain in full, completed from reference TRBV29-1 and TRBJ2-5, reads SAVISQKPSRDICQRGTSLTIQCQVDSQVTMMFWYRQQPGQSLTLIATANQGSEATYESGFVIDKFPISRPNLTFSTLTVSNMSPEDSSIYLCSVIRDTQETQYFGPGTRLLVL.

V is TRBV28 and J is TRBJ1-2; 9 bases are shared with TRBD1. Germline loops: CDR1 MDHEN, CDR2 SYDVKM. The CDR3 runs to 15 residues. Trimming removed 4 bases from V and 6 bases from J; junction bases left unmatched: 9. For the CDR3, the DNA is TGTGCCAGCAGTTCTCCTGGGACAGGGAGGGATGGCTACACCTTC. Translating gives CASSSPGTGRDGYTF.

The chain uses TRBV5-3 and TRBJ1-5; D unclear. TRBV5-3 is an ORF; its function is uncertain. Deletions cut 4 bases from V and 11 bases from J, with 10 bases between. The CDR3 covers 11 residues. The chain's CDR3 is CARSAQLAQHF. CDR3 DNA sequence: TGTGCCAGAAGCGCACAGTTGGCCCAGCATTTT.

CDR3 loop: CASSPLGVQETQYF. The CDR3 nucleotides read TGTGCCAGCTCACCACTAGGGGTCCAAGAGACCCAGTACTTC. The genes are TRBV18 and TRBJ2-5, with a possible D match to TRBD1 (5 bases). CDR3 length: 14 amino acids. The V and J ends lost 1 base and 1 base respectively, with 7 bases between them. Looked up from germline, CDR1 is KGHSH and CDR2 is LQKENI.

This chain connects TRBV18 to TRBJ2-1; D is possibly TRBD1 (5 bases). Germline V gene lookup returns CDR1 KGHSH and CDR2 LQKENI. The CDR3 covers 13 residues. V lost 3 bases to trimming and J lost 6 bases, with 9 bases between them. The DNA of the CDR3 is TGTGCCAGCTCACCCGCTGACAGCAATGAGCAGTTCTTC. Protein product: CASSPADSNEQFF.

V usage is TRBV9 and J usage is TRBJ1-2; D gene uncertain. The germline V gene encodes CDR1 SGDLS and CDR2 YYNGEE. V gave up 0 bases and J gave up 3 bases, with 9 bases separating them. The CDR3 covers 14 residues. As DNA, the CDR3 is TGTGCCAGCAGCGTAGACTGGGCTCACTATGGCTACACCTTC. Its translation: CASSVDWAHYGYTF.

The genes are TRBV9 and TRBJ1-2; D perhaps matches TRBD1 (6 bases). The CDR3 is 14 residues long. The germline V and J ends were trimmed by 1 base and 2 bases, with 9 bases remaining between them. CDR1 is SGDLS and CDR2 is YYNGEE in the germline V gene. DNA for the CDR3: TGTGCCAGCAGCGTAATGACAGGAAACTATGGCTACACCTTC. Amino acids: CASSVMTGNYGYTF.

This chain joins TRBV11-3 and TRBJ2-3; D gene ambiguous. CDR3 length: 14 amino acids. Deletions cut 1 base from V and 6 bases from J, with 11 bases between. Germline V lookup: CDR1 SGHNT, CDR2 YENEEA. CDR3 nucleotides: TGTGCCAGCAGCTTAGGTAGTAACGCTGATACGCAGTATTTT. Translated: CASSLGSNADTQYF.

The chain recombines TRBV11-2 with TRBJ2-1; D call uncertain. CDR3 length equals 14 residues. The germline gives CDR1 SGHAT, CDR2 FQNNGV. The V gene lost 2 bases and the J gene lost 1 base, with 6 bases spanning the gap. The CDR3 sequence is CASSLQYSYNEQFF. The CDR3 nucleotides are TGTGCCAGCAGCTTACAGTATTCCTACAATGAGCAGTTCTTC.

The CDR3 reads CASSPGTLNTGELFF. CDR3 DNA sequence: TGTGCCAGCAGCCCGGGGACTCTGAACACCGGGGAGCTGTTTTTT. The V gene is TRBV9, the J gene TRBJ2-2, with a weak D call TRBD2 (6 bases). Germline CDR1 reads SGDLS; CDR2 reads YYNGEE. The CDR3 is made up of 15 amino acids. V was shortened by 4 bases and J by 1 base, with 11 bases between the two germline ends.